This is a list of T cell receptor beta chains from one sample in a study of regulatory T cells in long-lasting Graves disease. TCRdb used MiXCR to reprocess the multiplex PCR reads, holding one entry per CDR3 protein. The sample comprises about 440,000 distinct CDR3 sequences, approximately 16% of which are singletons, and around 10% rests with the top ten. The same sample was also studied in work on T cells in Graves' hyperthyroidism and ophthalmopathy.

Sequenced here: peripheral blood mononuclear cells (PBMCs), sampled at new diagnosis, from a patient treated with antithyroid drugs. The receptors here all came from a woman in her 30s with Graves disease. Both conserved end residues are part of each CDR3. Each record gives: D gene, J gene, clone size, V gene, CDR3 DNA, CDR3 protein. The D gene is left open where the match is weak. Expanded clones are given a class, and other clones once, few, many or no size at all.

TRBD2 TRBJ2-3 few TRBV6-2/TRBV6-3 TGTGCCAGCACCGCACTAGCGGGACTCTATACGCAGTATTTT CASTALAGLYTQYF
TRBD2 TRBJ2-1 many TRBV28 TGTGCCAGCAGTAGGACTAGTCTCTACAATGAGCAGTTCTTC CASSRTSLYNEQFF
. TRBJ1-1 many TRBV29-1 TGCAGCGTTGAGGGAGGAGATTCTGAAGCTTTCTTT CSVEGGDSEAFF
. TRBJ2-7 many TRBV10-2 TGCGCCAGCAGTGTGGCAGGGGCTGACGAGCAGTACTTC CASSVAGADEQYF
TRBD1 TRBJ1-4 . TRBV14 TGTGCCAGCAGCCTTGGTCTCGGACAGGAGGAAAAACTGTTTTTT CASSLGLGQEEKLFF
. TRBJ1-2 few TRBV29-1 TGCAGCGCCGGAGAGAGAGGCTACACCTTC CSAGERGYTF
. TRBJ2-3 . TRBV24-1 TGTGCCACCAACCAGGACACAGATACGCAGTATTTT CATNQDTDTQYF
. TRBJ1-3 few TRBV5-1 TGCGCCAGCAGCTTGGTCAGTCCAGGAAACACCATATATTTT CASSLVSPGNTIYF
. TRBJ1-5 many TRBV7-9 TGTGCCAGCAGCTTAAGCAGGGATCAGCCCCAGCATTTT CASSLSRDQPQHF
. TRBJ2-1 . TRBV10-3 TGTGCCATCAGTGTGAGTGACTGGGGATCGGATGAGCAGTTCTTC CAISVSDWGSDEQFF
. TRBJ2-1 many TRBV5-6 TGTGCCAGCCTCATTGGAGCCTCCTACAATGAGCAGTTCTTC CASLIGASYNEQFF
TRBD1 TRBJ2-7 many TRBV20-1 TGCAGTGCGCAAGACAGGGTAACCTACGAGCAGTACTTC CSAQDRVTYEQYF
. TRBJ1-1 many TRBV20-1 TGCAGTGCTAGGGACCAACCATCTGAAGCTTTCTTT CSARDQPSEAFF
. TRBJ1-5 few TRBV6-5 TGTGCCAGCAGTTACTCATTGCGGCCCCAGCATTTT CASSYSLRPQHF
. TRBJ1-5 . TRBV20-1 TGCAGTGCCACGGCGGGGGTCCCTCAGCCCCAGCATTTT CSATAGVPQPQHF
. TRBJ2-5 few TRBV12-3/TRBV12-4 TGTGCCAGCAGTTTAGCGCCAGGGCAGCGAGAGACCCAGTACTTC CASSLAPGQRETQYF
TRBD2 TRBJ2-2 once TRBV7-6 TGTGCCAGCAGCAATGGACTAGCGGGAGACACCGGGGAGCTGTTTTTT CASSNGLAGDTGELFF
. TRBJ1-1 many TRBV11-2 TGTGCCAGCAAAGAGGGACTTAGAGCTTTCTTT CASKEGLRAFF
. TRBJ2-5 many TRBV2 TGTGCCAGCAGTGAAACATGGGTGGGAGTTGCTGGAGAGACCCAGTACTTC CASSETWVGVAGETQYF
TRBD1 TRBJ2-2 . TRBV24-1 TGTGCCACCAGTGAGGCGGTGGGACAGAATTGGCCCGGGGAGCTGTTTTTT CATSEAVGQNWPGELFF
TRBD2 TRBJ2-1 . TRBV14 TGTGCCAGCAGCCACCGACTAGCGGGATGGAATGAGCAGTTCTTC CASSHRLAGWNEQFF
. TRBJ1-3 many TRBV30 TGTGCCTGGAGTGTACGGGTGGGGCTCCGCGTCGGGGGCACCATATATTTT CAWSVRVGLRVGGTIYF
TRBD1 TRBJ2-3 . TRBV5-1 TGCGCCAGCAGCCAACACACCGGGACAGGAAGCACAGATACGCAGTATTTT CASSQHTGTGSTDTQYF
. TRBJ2-2 . TRBV9 TGTGCCAGCAGCGTAGGGGGTACAGGGGAGCTGTTTTTT CASSVGGTGELFF
TRBD2 TRBJ2-3 . TRBV15 TGTGCCACCAGCAGCTTGGCGGGAGTATACACAGATACGCAGTATTTT CATSSLAGVYTDTQYF
. TRBJ2-1 . TRBV25-1 TGTGCCAGCATTGGACCCGGTGGGGACAATGAGCAGTTCTTC CASIGPGGDNEQFF
. TRBJ1-2 many TRBV28 TGTGCCAGCAGCCCGAATGGGGCCGGGGGCTACACCTTC CASSPNGAGGYTF
. TRBJ2-5 many TRBV27 TGTGCCAGCAGTTTTGTAGGGCAGAAAGAGACCCAGTACTTC CASSFVGQKETQYF
. TRBJ2-2 few TRBV5-1 TGCGCCAGCAGCTTGGGAGAGGCCGGGGAGCTGTTTTTT CASSLGEAGELFF
TRBD1 TRBJ2-1 few TRBV6-1 TGTGCCAGCAGAGGACAGGGTAACAATGAGCAGTTCTTC CASRGQGNNEQFF
TRBD2 TRBJ2-3 few TRBV4-1 TGCGCCAGCAGCCAAGAAGGGACTAGCGGGAGAACAGATACGCAGTATTTT CASSQEGTSGRTDTQYF
TRBD2 TRBJ2-1 many TRBV6-5 TGTGCCAGCAGTTCCCAACTAGCGGGAGTAGACAATGAGCAGTTCTTC CASSSQLAGVDNEQFF
TRBD1 TRBJ1-1 . TRBV6-2/TRBV6-3 TGTGCCAGCAGGTCGACAGGGGGCTCTGAAGCTTTCTTT CASRSTGGSEAFF
. TRBJ2-2 many TRBV6-1 TGTGCCAGCAGTCAGACAAGGGCGAACACCGGGGAGCTGTTTTTT CASSQTRANTGELFF
. TRBJ2-3 many TRBV3-1 TGTGCCAGCAGCCAAGATTGGGTAACAGATACGCAGTATTTT CASSQDWVTDTQYF
. TRBJ2-7 . TRBV30 TGTGCCTGGACCCAGGACATCAGGTACGAGCAGTACTTC CAWTQDIRYEQYF
. TRBJ2-3 many TRBV7-8 TGTGCCAGCAGTCAGCGGCGGGACCTCGGGCATACGCAGTATTTT CASSQRRDLGHTQYF
. TRBJ1-2 many TRBV2 TGTGCCAGCAGTACGACGGCTCTCTATGGCTACACCTTC CASSTTALYGYTF
TRBD1 TRBJ1-1 . TRBV15 TGTGCCACCAGCAGTGCGACCGACAGGGGCTCTGAAGCTTTCTTT CATSSATDRGSEAFF
. TRBJ1-2 many TRBV20-1 TGCAGTGCTGAAACCGGGACGCCCATTTATGGCTACACCTTC CSAETGTPIYGYTF
. TRBJ2-2 . TRBV5-1 TGCGCCAGCAGCCAAGTCCTCTCGAACACCGGGGAGCTGTTTTTT CASSQVLSNTGELFF
. TRBJ1-5 many TRBV12-3/TRBV12-4 TGTGCCAGCAGTTTAGACGTTTATAGCAATCAGCCCCAGCATTTT CASSLDVYSNQPQHF
. TRBJ2-1 many TRBV3-1 TGTGCCAGCAGCCAAGAACAGGGAGGGGATGAGCAGTTCTTC CASSQEQGGDEQFF
TRBD2 TRBJ2-3 . TRBV20-1 TGCAGTGCTACCCGTTTAGCGGGAGACACAGATACGCAGTATTTT CSATRLAGDTDTQYF
. TRBJ2-7 many TRBV28 TGTGCCAGCAGTTTCTCTGGACTGACTGCCTACGAGCAGTACTTC CASSFSGLTAYEQYF
. TRBJ2-4 many TRBV14 TGTGCCAGCAGCCAGGGCAGGGGGGGGACCAAAAACATTCAGTACTTC CASSQGRGGTKNIQYF
. TRBJ2-1 many TRBV30 TGTGCCTGGAGTCGTCCTAGATATGAGCAGTTCTTC CAWSRPRYEQFF